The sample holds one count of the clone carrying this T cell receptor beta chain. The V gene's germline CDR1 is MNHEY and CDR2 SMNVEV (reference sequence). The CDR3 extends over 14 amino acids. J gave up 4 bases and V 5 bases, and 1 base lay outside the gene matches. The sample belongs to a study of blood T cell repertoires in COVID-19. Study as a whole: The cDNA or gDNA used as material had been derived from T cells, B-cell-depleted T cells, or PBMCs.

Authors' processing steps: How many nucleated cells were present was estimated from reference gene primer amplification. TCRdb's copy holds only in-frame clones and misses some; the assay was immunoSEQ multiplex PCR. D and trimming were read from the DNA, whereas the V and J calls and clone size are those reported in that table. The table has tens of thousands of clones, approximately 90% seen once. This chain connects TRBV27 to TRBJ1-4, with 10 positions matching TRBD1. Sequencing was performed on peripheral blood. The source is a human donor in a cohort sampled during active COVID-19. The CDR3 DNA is TGTGCCAGCAGTCGGACAGGGGGTAATGAAAAACTGTTTTTT. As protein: CASSRTGGNEKLFF.